This T cell receptor beta chain is drawn from a study of cytomegalovirus exposure and HLA in healthy donors. On the study more broadly: A data release that came early held approximately 85 million unique TCRs from HLA-typed donors.

V was clipped by 6 bases and J by 3 bases, with 15 bases between them. The CDR3 totals 15 residues. CDR1 KGHSH and CDR2 LQKENI come from the germline V gene. PCR amplification relied on 60 Vbeta primers (plus 13 Jbeta primers). Produced via immunoSEQ multiplex PCR; TCRdb's table is partial and in-frame only. The profile shows under 200,000 clones, around three quarters of them singletons. Only one count was recorded for this clone. Its antigen remains unknown. Study-level points and caveats: According to a later analysis, donors in an Asian-associated ancestry cluster reportedly had fewer N-insertions than the roughly 720-donor mean.

This chain connects TRBV18 to TRBJ1-5; D unresolved. The clonotype comes from a man aged 45-60 years in good health and CMV-seropositive. Source material: PBMCs. CDR3 DNA sequence: TGTGCCAGCTCCCCCTCGGGAGTACTCAATCAGCCCCAGCATTTT. Protein product: CASSPSGVLNQPQHF.